This T cell receptor beta chain originates from a study of CD8+CD57+ T cells in acquired aplastic anemia. Study background: Across the sorted CD4+ and CD8+ cells, DNA amounts averaged 3.2 ug.

Only one count was recorded for this clonotype. Individuals selected for sequencing had exhibited CD8+CD57+ cell expansion on flow cytometry. Severe acquired aplastic anemia was diagnosed in all patients. Profiles of TCR beta VDJ and CDR3 were generated from a genomic DNA template. TCRdb passed the reads through MiXCR, listing each CDR3 protein once. The table lists about 160,000 distinct CDR3 sequences, roughly two thirds of them singletons. The CDR3 sequence is 13 residues long. The germline V gene encodes CDR1 LNHDA and CDR2 SQIVND (reference sequence). V was shortened by 3 bases and J by 4 bases, with 10 bases between the two germline ends.

The sequenced material came from sorted CD4+, CD8+, or CD8+CD57+ T cells (not recorded which) from PBMCs. The receptor comes from a human donor with aplastic anemia. The chain is built from TRBV19 and TRBJ2-7; no firm D call. CDR3 bases: TGTGCCAGTAGTATCGGGCCACCTTACGAGCAGTACTTC. Its protein product is CASSIGPPYEQYF. Supplemented by reference TRBV19 and TRBJ2-7, the full variable domain reads DGGITQSPKYLFRKEGQNVTLSCEQNLNHDAMYWYRQDPGQGLRLIYYSQIVNDFQKGDIAEGYSVSREKKESFPLTVTSAQKNPTAFYLCASSIGPPYEQYFGPGTRLTVT.